The 15 T cell receptor beta chains presented below share a single source sample, sequenced in a study of cytomegalovirus exposure and HLA in healthy donors. The primer mix had 60 Vbeta and 13 Jbeta primers. The table came from immunoSEQ multiplex PCR; TCRdb's copy has only in-frame clones and leaves some out. This table holds around 34,000 clones. The sequencing input was PBMCs. These receptors originate from a woman between 40 and 55 years old in good health and CMV-seropositive.

The chain couples TRBV6-5 to TRBJ2-7; D is perhaps TRBD1 (6 bases). Trimming cost V 2 bases and J 5 bases, with 19 bases left between them. CDR1 and CDR2 from the germline V gene are MNHEY and SVGAGI. This CDR3 spans 16 amino acids. The CDR3 loop reads CASSYDLGQGRHEQYF. As DNA, the CDR3 is TGTGCCAGCAGTTACGACCTTGGGCAGGGGAGACACGAGCAGTACTTC.

This chain joins TRBV2 and TRBJ1-3, with D maybe TRBD1 (6 bases). V shed 3 bases and J shed 6 bases, with 12 bases lying between them. The CDR3 spans 14 residues. From germline, CDR1 is SNHLY and CDR2 FYNNEI. In DNA form, the CDR3 reads TGTGCCAGCAGTGACGGGACACCGGTAAACACCATATATTTT. It translates to CASSDGTPVNTIYF.

The gene calls are TRBV7-9 and TRBJ1-1; TRBD1 might be the D (6 bases). V was clipped by 4 bases and J by 1 base, with 10 bases between them. CDR3 length: 14 amino acids. Looked up from germline, CDR1 is SEHNR and CDR2 is FQNEAQ (reference sequence). In DNA, the CDR3 is TGTGCCAGCAGCTCAACAGGGTGGAACACTGAAGCTTTCTTT. Translation: CASSSTGWNTEAFF.

The gene calls are TRBV13 and TRBJ2-2; 8 bases fit TRBD2. The CDR3 sequence is 14 residues long. Germline CDR1 is PRHDT and CDR2 is FYEKMQ (reference sequence). With V trimmed by 11 bases and J by 4 bases, 9 bases remained unmatched. CDR3 protein: CAGRGGLSTGELFF. The CDR3 DNA sequence: TGTGCCGGCCGGGGGGGTTTGAGCACCGGGGAGCTGTTTTTT. Full variable domain (missing parts from reference TRBV13 and TRBJ2-2): AAGVIQSPRHLIKEKRETATLKCYPIPRHDTVYWYQQGPGQDPQFLISFYEKMQSDKGSIPDRFSAQQFSDYHSELNMSSLELGDSALYFCAGRGGLSTGELFFGEGSRLTVL.

The chain is built from TRBV4-2 and TRBJ2-1, with TRBD2 matching over 7 bases. The ends lost 1 base at V and 9 bases at J; junction bases unmatched: 3. Germline lookup yields CDR1 LGHNA and CDR2 YNFKEQ. The CDR3 is 13 residues long. The CDR3 loop is CASSQAGGIEQFF. The CDR3 DNA sequence: TGTGCCAGCAGCCAAGCGGGAGGTATTGAGCAGTTCTTC.

The genes are TRBV9 and TRBJ2-2, with 13 nucleotides matching TRBD2. The CDR3 consists of 18 residues. Trimming took 4 bases from V and 0 from J; bases not matched to a gene: 6. Per the germline V gene, CDR1 is SGDLS and CDR2 is YYNGEE. The CDR3 nucleotides read TGTGCCAGCAGCCCCCGACTAGCGGGGGGCCCGAACACCGGGGAGCTGTTTTTT. It codes for CASSPRLAGGPNTGELFF.

In terms of frequency, this clone is medium-sized (0.01 to 0.1%). This chain joins TRBV6-5 and TRBJ1-4; 8 nucleotides match TRBD1. V lost 7 bases, J lost 8 bases, and 9 bases stayed unmatched. Germline assignment: CDR1 MNHEY and CDR2 SVGAGI. The CDR3 has 14 residues. CDR3 coding DNA: TGTGCCAGCAAAGCCGGGACAGGCGAGGAAAAACTGTTTTTT. Its translation is CASKAGTGEEKLFF.

V and J are TRBV7-2 and TRBJ2-4; 8 positions agree with TRBD1. The CDR3 is made up of 14 amino acids. After removal of 6 bases from V and 6 bases from J, the junction contained 7 bases not matched to a gene. In germline, CDR1 is SGHTA, CDR2 FQGNSA. This chain's CDR3 is CASSDGTGRNIQYF. Written as DNA, the CDR3 is TGTGCCAGCAGTGACGGGACAGGACGAAACATTCAGTACTTC.

The V and J genes are TRBV5-1 and TRBJ2-3; 8 bases match TRBD2. The CDR3 has 15 residues. Germline V gene sequence: CDR1 SGHRS, CDR2 YFSETQ. With 3 bases clipped from V and 0 bases from J, the junction kept 3 bases outside the gene matches. Here the CDR3 reads CASSSGLASTDTQYF. The CDR3, as DNA: TGCGCCAGCAGCTCCGGACTAGCTAGCACAGATACGCAGTATTTT.

This sequence joins TRBV30 and TRBJ1-5; no firm D call. In germline, CDR1 is GTSNPN, CDR2 SVGIG (reference sequence). V lost 5 bases to trimming and J lost 3 bases, with 14 bases between them. The CDR3 sequence is 14 residues long. The CDR3 loop reads CAWSGKQANQPQHF. CDR3 nucleotide sequence: TGTGCCTGGTCCGGGAAGCAGGCCAATCAGCCCCAGCATTTT.

J is TRBJ1-1 and V is TRBV11-3; D possibly corresponds to TRBD1 (6 bases). The CDR3 runs 13 residues. CDR1 SGHNT and CDR2 YENEEA come from the germline V gene. Trimming cost V 2 bases and J 3 bases, with 7 bases left between them. The CDR3 protein is CASSLNRDTEAFF. In nucleotides, the CDR3 is TGTGCCAGCAGCTTAAACAGGGACACTGAAGCTTTCTTT.

The chain employs TRBV29-1 and TRBJ1-5, with 7 positions matching TRBD1. Per germline, CDR1 SQVTM and CDR2 ANQGSEA. The CDR3 sequence is 19 residues long. The CDR3 DNA is TGCAGTCGAACCCCGTACCAAGGGGGCCTTCACAGGGGCAATCAGCCCCAGCATTTT. Translation: CSRTPYQGGLHRGNQPQHF.

The chain couples TRBV7-9 to TRBJ1-1, with 9 bases matching TRBD1. The CDR3 runs to 16 residues. The V and J ends lost 0 bases and 4 bases, in that order; junction bases with no gene match: 6. Germline V gene sequence: CDR1 SEHNR, CDR2 FQNEAQ (reference sequence). The DNA for the CDR3 is TGTGCCAGCAGCTTAGCTGTGGGACAGGGATTCACTGAAGCTTTCTTT. Translated: CASSLAVGQGFTEAFF.

The genes are TRBV5-1 and TRBJ1-5; 9 nucleotides agree with TRBD1. With 3 bases clipped from V and 4 bases from J, the junction kept 5 bases outside the gene matches. The CDR3 spans 15 residues. Per germline, CDR1 SGHRS and CDR2 YFSETQ. CDR3 sequence reads: CASSSGQGINQPQHF. CDR3 DNA: TGCGCCAGCAGCTCCGGACAGGGGATAAATCAGCCCCAGCATTTT.

The CDR3 sequence: CASGPPGIYSPLHF. In DNA form, the CDR3 reads TGTGCCAGCGGACCACCAGGGATTTATTCACCCCTCCACTTT. V and J are TRBV5-5 and TRBJ1-6, with D perhaps matching TRBD1 (5 bases). V was cut by 7 bases and J by 8 bases, with 16 bases left in between. Germline CDR1 reads SGHKS; CDR2 reads YYEKEE (reference sequence). This CDR3 is built from 14 residues.